A selection of T cell receptor beta chains follows, all from one sample in a study of blood T cell repertoires in COVID-19. Sequencing used immunoSEQ multiplex PCR; TCRdb keeps in-frame clones, though not all of them. This sample has tens of thousands of clones, with about 89% found just once. Material for sequencing was peripheral blood. Every receptor here comes from a man aged 55-75 years with acute or convalescent COVID-19. Both conserved end residues are part of each CDR3. A D gene is named only where the DNA matches it firmly. Some rows have no size entry. The others give once, few or many, or a class for an expanded clone.

d_call: .; j_call: TRBJ2-1; clone_size: .; v_call: TRBV5-4; cdr3_nt: TGTGCCAGCAGCTTGGTCCGGGACTACAATGAGCAGTTCTTC; cdr3_aa: CASSLVRDYNEQFF
d_call: .; j_call: TRBJ2-7; clone_size: .; v_call: TRBV6-6; cdr3_nt: TGTGCCAGCAGTTACGAGAGGGCTAGCGAGGGCTACGAGCAGTACTTC; cdr3_aa: CASSYERASEGYEQYF
d_call: .; j_call: TRBJ1-2; clone_size: .; v_call: TRBV7-2; cdr3_nt: TGTGCCAGCAGCTTAGTAAGGGGAAGTTACTATGGCTACACCTTC; cdr3_aa: CASSLVRGSYYGYTF
d_call: TRBD2; j_call: TRBJ2-5; clone_size: .; v_call: TRBV6-5; cdr3_nt: TGTGCCAGCACTAGACGGGGGGAAGGGGAGACCCAGTACTTC; cdr3_aa: CASTRRGEGETQYF
d_call: .; j_call: TRBJ1-1; clone_size: .; v_call: TRBV7-9; cdr3_nt: TGTGCCAGCAGCCCAAAGAACACTGAAGCTTTCTTT; cdr3_aa: CASSPKNTEAFF
d_call: .; j_call: TRBJ1-3; clone_size: .; v_call: TRBV3-1/TRBV3-2; cdr3_nt: TGTGCCAGCAGCCAGGGGAGGAACACCATATATTTT; cdr3_aa: CASSQGRNTIYF
d_call: .; j_call: TRBJ2-1; clone_size: .; v_call: TRBV27; cdr3_nt: TGTGCCAGCAAAATCGGGGGGCCCAATGAGCAGTTCTTC; cdr3_aa: CASKIGGPNEQFF
d_call: .; j_call: TRBJ1-6; clone_size: .; v_call: TRBV19; cdr3_nt: TGTGCCAGTAGATCAGGCGACTGGGAGGGTTCACCCCTCCACTTT; cdr3_aa: CASRSGDWEGSPLHF
d_call: TRBD2; j_call: TRBJ2-1; clone_size: .; v_call: TRBV5-4; cdr3_nt: TGTGCCAGCAGCTTAGGCGGGGGGGTCCACAATGAGCAGTTCTTC; cdr3_aa: CASSLGGGVHNEQFF
d_call: TRBD1; j_call: TRBJ2-7; clone_size: .; v_call: TRBV7-8; cdr3_nt: TGTGCCAGCAGCTTAAGGCCGACAGGGTTCTACGAGCAGTACTTC; cdr3_aa: CASSLRPTGFYEQYF
d_call: TRBD1; j_call: TRBJ2-5; clone_size: once; v_call: TRBV24-1; cdr3_nt: TGTGCCACCGGAGACAGGGGGGAGACCCAGTACTTC; cdr3_aa: CATGDRGETQYF
d_call: .; j_call: TRBJ2-7; clone_size: .; v_call: TRBV27; cdr3_nt: TGTGCCAGCAGTTTCGGTAGAACCTACGAGCAGTACTTC; cdr3_aa: CASSFGRTYEQYF
d_call: .; j_call: TRBJ1-2; clone_size: .; v_call: TRBV6-1; cdr3_nt: TGTGCCAGCAGTGAAGCGCTACGGACTTATGGCTACACCTTC; cdr3_aa: CASSEALRTYGYTF
d_call: .; j_call: TRBJ2-3; clone_size: .; v_call: TRBV3-1/TRBV3-2; cdr3_nt: TGTGCCGCGGCGAGTACAGATACGCAGTATTTT; cdr3_aa: CAAASTDTQYF
d_call: .; j_call: TRBJ1-1; clone_size: .; v_call: TRBV29-1; cdr3_nt: TGCAGCGTTGCCCCCGGGGGTCTTTTGACTGAAGCTTTCTTT; cdr3_aa: CSVAPGGLLTEAFF
d_call: .; j_call: TRBJ1-5; clone_size: .; v_call: TRBV5-1; cdr3_nt: TGCGCCAGCAGCTTGGACGGACAAAATCAGCCCCAGCATTTT; cdr3_aa: CASSLDGQNQPQHF
d_call: .; j_call: TRBJ1-2; clone_size: once; v_call: TRBV19; cdr3_nt: TGTGCCAGCTGTTCCCTTAGCGGGAGCTATGGCTACACCTTC; cdr3_aa: CASCSLSGSYGYTF
d_call: TRBD1; j_call: TRBJ1-5; clone_size: .; v_call: TRBV6-4; cdr3_nt: TGTGCTACGATCCTAACAGGGGATTCTATTCAGCCCCAGCATTTT; cdr3_aa: CATILTGDSIQPQHF
d_call: .; j_call: TRBJ1-1; clone_size: .; v_call: TRBV2; cdr3_nt: TGTGCCGCCGGGGAAGCTTTCTTT; cdr3_aa: CAAGEAFF
d_call: TRBD1; j_call: TRBJ1-6; clone_size: .; v_call: TRBV7-9; cdr3_nt: TGTGCCAGCAGCAATTCAGGGGGTAATTCACCCCTCCACTTT; cdr3_aa: CASSNSGGNSPLHF
d_call: .; j_call: TRBJ1-1; clone_size: .; v_call: TRBV5-1; cdr3_nt: TGCGCCAGCAGCCGGGGACACCCCATGAACACTGAAGCTTTCTTT; cdr3_aa: CASSRGHPMNTEAFF
d_call: TRBD1; j_call: TRBJ1-2; clone_size: .; v_call: TRBV2; cdr3_nt: TGTGCCAGCAGTCAACAGGGGGCGCCGACCTATGGCTACACCTTC; cdr3_aa: CASSQQGAPTYGYTF
d_call: .; j_call: TRBJ2-1; clone_size: .; v_call: TRBV2; cdr3_nt: .; cdr3_aa: CASSVFGPGASGEQFF
d_call: .; j_call: TRBJ2-5; clone_size: .; v_call: TRBV24-1; cdr3_nt: TGTGCCACCAGTGATTTGCTCGCTCCCGACGGGGAGACCCAGTACTTC; cdr3_aa: CATSDLLAPDGETQYF
d_call: .; j_call: TRBJ1-5; clone_size: .; v_call: TRBV12-3/TRBV12-4; cdr3_nt: TGTGCCAGCAGATTCGGACAGACTCAGCCCCAGCATTTT; cdr3_aa: CASRFGQTQPQHF
d_call: TRBD1; j_call: TRBJ2-7; clone_size: medium-sized; v_call: TRBV5-4; cdr3_nt: TGTGCCAGCAGCCCCTCCGGGACAGGTTTTCGACAGGAGCAGTACTTC; cdr3_aa: CASSPSGTGFRQEQYF
d_call: .; j_call: TRBJ2-2; clone_size: .; v_call: TRBV4-2; cdr3_nt: TGTGCCAGCAGCCGCAGACGTTCGGGGGCGAACACCGGGGAGCTGTTTTTT; cdr3_aa: CASSRRRSGANTGELFF
d_call: TRBD1; j_call: TRBJ2-6; clone_size: .; v_call: TRBV7-9; cdr3_nt: TGTGCCAGCAGCTTAGGACAGGGGGGCCGGACTGGGGCCAACGTCCTGACTTTC; cdr3_aa: CASSLGQGGRTGANVLTF
d_call: .; j_call: TRBJ1-1; clone_size: .; v_call: TRBV14; cdr3_nt: TGTGCCAGCAGCCAAGGGTGGCTTAACGCTTTCTTT; cdr3_aa: CASSQGWLNAFF
d_call: .; j_call: TRBJ2-2; clone_size: .; v_call: TRBV3-1/TRBV3-2; cdr3_nt: TGTGCCAGCAGCCACCGAAGTCTACAGGGTTTTATCGGGGAGCTGTTTTTT; cdr3_aa: CASSHRSLQGFIGELFF
d_call: TRBD1; j_call: TRBJ2-7; clone_size: few; v_call: TRBV5-1; cdr3_nt: TGCGCCAGCAGCTTAATGACAGGGGGCGTGCACGAGCAGTACTTC; cdr3_aa: CASSLMTGGVHEQYF
d_call: .; j_call: TRBJ1-5; clone_size: .; v_call: TRBV12-3/TRBV12-4; cdr3_nt: TGTGCCAGCAGTTTAGGCAGGAAAGGGCCCCAGCATTTT; cdr3_aa: CASSLGRKGPQHF
d_call: .; j_call: TRBJ1-6; clone_size: once; v_call: TRBV21-1; cdr3_nt: TGTGCCAGCAGACAGGACAGGGTGCAGATATTTGGCTCCTATAATTCACCCCTCCACTTT; cdr3_aa: CASRQDRVQIFGSYNSPLHF